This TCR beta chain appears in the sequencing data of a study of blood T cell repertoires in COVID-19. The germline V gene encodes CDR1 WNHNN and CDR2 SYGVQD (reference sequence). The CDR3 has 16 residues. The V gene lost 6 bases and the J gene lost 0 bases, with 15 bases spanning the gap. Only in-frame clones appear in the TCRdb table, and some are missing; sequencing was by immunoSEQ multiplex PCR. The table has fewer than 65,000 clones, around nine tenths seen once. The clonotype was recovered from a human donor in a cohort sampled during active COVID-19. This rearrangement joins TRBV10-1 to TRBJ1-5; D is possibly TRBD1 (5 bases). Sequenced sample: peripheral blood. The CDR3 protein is CASSVGGFGSNQPQHF. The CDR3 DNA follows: TGCGCCAGCAGCGTCGGGGGTTTCGGTAGCAATCAGCCCCAGCATTTT.